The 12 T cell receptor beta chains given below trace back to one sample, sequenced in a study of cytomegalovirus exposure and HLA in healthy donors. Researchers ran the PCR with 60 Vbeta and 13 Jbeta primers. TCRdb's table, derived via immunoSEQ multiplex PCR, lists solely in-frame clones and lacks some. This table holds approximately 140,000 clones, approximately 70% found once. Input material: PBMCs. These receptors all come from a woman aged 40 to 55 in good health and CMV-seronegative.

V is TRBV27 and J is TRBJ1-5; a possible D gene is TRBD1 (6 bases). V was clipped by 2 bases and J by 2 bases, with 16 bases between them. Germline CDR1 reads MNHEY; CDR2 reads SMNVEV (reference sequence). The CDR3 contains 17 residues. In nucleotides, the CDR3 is TGTGCCAGCAGTTTAGCCTTCTCAGGGGCCGGCAATCAGCCCCAGCATTTT. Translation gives CASSLAFSGAGNQPQHF.

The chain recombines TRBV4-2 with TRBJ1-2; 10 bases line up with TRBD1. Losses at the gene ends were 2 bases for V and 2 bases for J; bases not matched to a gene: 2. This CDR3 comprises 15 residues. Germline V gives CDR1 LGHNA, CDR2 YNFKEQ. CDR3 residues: CASSQPGQGNYGYTF. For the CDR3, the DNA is TGTGCCAGCAGCCAACCGGGACAGGGGAACTATGGCTACACCTTC.

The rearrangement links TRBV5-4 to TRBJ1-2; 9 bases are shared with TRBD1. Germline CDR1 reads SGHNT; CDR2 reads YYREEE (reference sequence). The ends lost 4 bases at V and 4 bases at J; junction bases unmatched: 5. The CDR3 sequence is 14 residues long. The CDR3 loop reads CASSHTGGGYGYTF. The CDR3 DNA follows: TGTGCCAGCAGCCATACAGGGGGCGGCTATGGCTACACCTTC.

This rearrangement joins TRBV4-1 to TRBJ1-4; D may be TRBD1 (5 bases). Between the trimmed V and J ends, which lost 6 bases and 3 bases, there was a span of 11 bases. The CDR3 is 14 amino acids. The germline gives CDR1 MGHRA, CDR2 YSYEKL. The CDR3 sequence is CASSAGRANEKLFF. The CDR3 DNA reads TGCGCCAGCAGTGCGGGGCGGGCTAATGAAAAACTGTTTTTT.

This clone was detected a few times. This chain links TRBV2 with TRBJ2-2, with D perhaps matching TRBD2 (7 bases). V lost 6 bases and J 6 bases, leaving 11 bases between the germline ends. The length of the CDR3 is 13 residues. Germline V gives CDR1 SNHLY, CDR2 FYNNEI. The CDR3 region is CASRGGGAGELFF. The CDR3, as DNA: TGTGCCAGCAGGGGCGGGGGCGCCGGGGAGCTGTTTTTT.

In DNA form, the CDR3 reads TGTGCCAGCAGCCAACAACAGAAGAACACTGAAGCTTTCTTT. The encoded protein is CASSQQQKNTEAFF. This chain uses TRBV4-2 with TRBJ1-1; no definite D call. Trimming cost V 2 bases and J 1 base, with 8 bases left between them. CDR1 LGHNA and CDR2 YNFKEQ come from the germline V gene. The CDR3 covers 14 residues.

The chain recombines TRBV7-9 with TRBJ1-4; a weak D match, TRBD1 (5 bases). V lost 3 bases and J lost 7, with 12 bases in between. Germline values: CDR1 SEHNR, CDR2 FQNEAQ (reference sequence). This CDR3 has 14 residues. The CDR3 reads CASSFAGIGEKLFF. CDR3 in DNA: TGTGCCAGCAGCTTCGCAGGGATCGGTGAAAAACTGTTTTTT.

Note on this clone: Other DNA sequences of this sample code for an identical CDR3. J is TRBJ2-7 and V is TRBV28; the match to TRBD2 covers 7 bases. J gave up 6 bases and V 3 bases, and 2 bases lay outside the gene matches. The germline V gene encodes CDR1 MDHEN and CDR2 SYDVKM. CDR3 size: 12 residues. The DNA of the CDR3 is TGTGCCAGCAGTTTCTGGGGGGGCGAGCAGTACGTC. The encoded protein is CASSFWGGEQYV.

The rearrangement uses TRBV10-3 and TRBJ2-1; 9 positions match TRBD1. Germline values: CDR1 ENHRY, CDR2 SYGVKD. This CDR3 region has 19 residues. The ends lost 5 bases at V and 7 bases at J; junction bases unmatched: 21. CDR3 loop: CAISLLDRGQGNSRNEQFF. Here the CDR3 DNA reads TGTGCCATCAGTCTCCTAGACCGAGGACAGGGGAATTCGAGAAATGAGCAGTTCTTC.

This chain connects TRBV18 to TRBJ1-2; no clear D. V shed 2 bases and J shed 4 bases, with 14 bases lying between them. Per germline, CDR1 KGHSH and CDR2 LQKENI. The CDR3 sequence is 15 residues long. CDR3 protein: CASSPYRDPIYGYTF. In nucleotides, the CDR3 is TGTGCCAGCTCACCATATCGGGATCCAATCTATGGCTACACCTTC.

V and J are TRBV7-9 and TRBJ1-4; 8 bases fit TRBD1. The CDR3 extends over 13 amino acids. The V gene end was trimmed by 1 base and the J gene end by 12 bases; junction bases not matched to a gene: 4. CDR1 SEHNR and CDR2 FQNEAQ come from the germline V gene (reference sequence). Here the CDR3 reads CASSLGSGGQLFF. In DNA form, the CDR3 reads TGTGCCAGCAGCTTAGGTTCAGGGGGCCAACTGTTTTTT.

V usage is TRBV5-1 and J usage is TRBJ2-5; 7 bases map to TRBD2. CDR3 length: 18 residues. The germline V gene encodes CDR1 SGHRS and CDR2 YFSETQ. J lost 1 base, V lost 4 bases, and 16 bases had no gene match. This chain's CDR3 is CASSTPGFGLVVQETQYF. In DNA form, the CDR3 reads TGCGCCAGCAGCACACCGGGTTTTGGACTAGTGGTCCAAGAGACCCAGTACTTC.